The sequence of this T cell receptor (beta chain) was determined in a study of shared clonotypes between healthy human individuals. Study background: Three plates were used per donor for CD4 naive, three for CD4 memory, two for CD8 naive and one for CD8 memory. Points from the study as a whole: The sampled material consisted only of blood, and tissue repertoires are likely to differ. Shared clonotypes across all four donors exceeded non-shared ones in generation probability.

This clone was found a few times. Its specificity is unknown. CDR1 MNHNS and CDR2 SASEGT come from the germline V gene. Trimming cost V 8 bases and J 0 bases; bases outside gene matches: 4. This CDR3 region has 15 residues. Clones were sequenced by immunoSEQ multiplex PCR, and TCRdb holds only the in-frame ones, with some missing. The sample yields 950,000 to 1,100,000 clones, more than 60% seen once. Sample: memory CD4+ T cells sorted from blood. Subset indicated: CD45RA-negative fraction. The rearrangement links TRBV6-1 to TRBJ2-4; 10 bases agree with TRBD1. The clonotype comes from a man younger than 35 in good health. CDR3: CASGGQGIAKNIQYF. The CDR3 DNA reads TGTGCCAGCGGGGGACAGGGGATAGCCAAAAACATTCAGTACTTC.